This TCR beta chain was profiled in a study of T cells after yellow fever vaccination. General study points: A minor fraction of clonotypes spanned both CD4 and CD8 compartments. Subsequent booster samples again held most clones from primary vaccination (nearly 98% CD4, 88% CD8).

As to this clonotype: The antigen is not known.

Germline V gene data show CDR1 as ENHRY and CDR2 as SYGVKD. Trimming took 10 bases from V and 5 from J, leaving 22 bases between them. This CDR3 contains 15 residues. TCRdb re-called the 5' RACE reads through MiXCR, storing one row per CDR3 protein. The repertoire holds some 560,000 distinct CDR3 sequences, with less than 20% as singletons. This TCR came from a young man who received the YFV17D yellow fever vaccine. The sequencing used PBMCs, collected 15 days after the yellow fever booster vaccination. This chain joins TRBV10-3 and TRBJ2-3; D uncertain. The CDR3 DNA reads TGTGCCACAAACCTCGAACCAGGTCCAGGAGATACGCAGTATTTT. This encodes CATNLEPGPGDTQYF.